This T cell receptor beta chain was sequenced during a study of regulatory T cells in long-lasting Graves disease. Sample time point: persistent/refractory GD, antithyroid drugs over 5 years with positive TRAb. From RNA extracted from PBMCs, the TCR library was made. Enrollment of patients was through an endocrinology department in Xi'an, China. Building the TCR beta libraries relied on iRepertoire HTBI primers, and CDR3 regions underwent Arm-PCR. TCRdb re-called the multiplex PCR reads through MiXCR, storing one row per CDR3 protein. Altogether 700,000 or so distinct CDR3 sequences are present, about 30% being singletons, with the ten largest covering around 42%. Overall study findings and caveats: Limited sample numbers may have lowered accuracy. The study found TRBV28, TRBJ1-2 and TRBJ2-5 favored in persistent disease. Among persistent patients, a larger number of public clonotypes were shared (about 2,700) than among newly diagnosed patients (under 1,000).

Concerning this clonotype itself: What it recognizes is unknown.

Trimming cost V 6 bases and J 7 bases; bases outside gene matches: 11. CDR3 size: 14 residues. In germline, CDR1 is MNHNS, CDR2 SASEGT. Sequenced here: peripheral blood mononuclear cells (PBMCs), sampled when the disease was refractory, from a patient treated with antithyroid drugs. The TCR comes from a female donor with Graves disease. The chain has TRBV6-1 and TRBJ2-7; 8 bases align to TRBD1. CDR3 sequence reads: CASRNRGKRMEQYF. CDR3 DNA: TGTGCCAGCAGAAACAGGGGGAAGAGGATGGAGCAGTACTTC.